These 19 T cell receptor beta chains came from one sample sequenced in a study of blood T cell repertoires in COVID-19 (dated by TCRdb to the early 2020s). Library creation used the immunoSEQ multiplex PCR assay. The table was pulled from immuneACCESS by TCRdb, which kept in-frame rearrangements only. Such tables lose some clones; where checked, under half of the loss comes from unresolved V genes, and the rest has no known cause. The sample includes about 330,000 clones, with 85% observed a single time. 7.2% of the sample is held by the ten biggest clonotypes. The specimen was peripheral blood. Receptors originate from a human donor in a cohort sampled during active COVID-19.

The V call is TRBV18, the J call TRBJ2-1; 13 positions match TRBD2. The CDR3 is 19 amino acids. Germline trimming cut 3 bases from V and 1 base from J; bases unmatched to any gene: 9. Germline CDR1 KGHSH, CDR2 LQKENI. The CDR3 nucleotides read TGTGCCAGCTCACCCCTCGGGACTAGCGGGGCTTTTTCCTACAATGAGCAGTTCTTC. It is translated as CASSPLGTSGAFSYNEQFF.

This chain joins TRBV5-1 and TRBJ2-2; D not certain. This CDR3 has 15 residues. V shed 0 bases and J shed 3 bases, with 9 bases lying between them. CDR1 is SGHRS, CDR2 YFSETQ, per germline. CDR3 amino acids: CASSLGAHYTGELFF. For the CDR3, the DNA is TGCGCCAGCAGCTTGGGAGCCCATTACACCGGGGAGCTGTTTTTT.

This clone was counted only a few times. The chain recombines TRBV6-5 with TRBJ1-1, with TRBD1 identical over 8 bases. V lost 4 bases and J lost 5; bases outside the gene matches: 6. This CDR3 is 14 amino acids long. Germline lookup yields CDR1 MNHEY and CDR2 SVGAGI. The CDR3 sequence is CASSFGQGGTEAFF. In DNA form, the CDR3 reads TGTGCCAGCAGTTTCGGACAGGGCGGAACTGAAGCTTTCTTT.

The chain couples TRBV10-3 to TRBJ1-5; D remains unclear. V lost 3 bases and J 7 bases, leaving 10 bases between the germline ends. The CDR3 runs to 13 residues. CDR1 and CDR2 from the germline V gene are ENHRY and SYGVKD. The CDR3 region is CAISEEAVQPQHF. The CDR3 coding sequence is TGTGCCATCAGTGAAGAAGCCGTGCAGCCCCAGCATTTT.

The CDR3: CASSTSEDRGYTF. Written as DNA, the CDR3 is TGCGCCAGCAGCACATCGGAAGACAGGGGCTACACCTTC. This chain uses TRBV5-1 with TRBJ1-2, with D tentatively TRBD1 (6 bases). The CDR3 sequence is 13 residues long. Germline V gene lookup returns CDR1 SGHRS and CDR2 YFSETQ. V lost 4 bases to trimming and J lost 8 bases, with 15 bases between them.

V usage is TRBV9 and J usage is TRBJ2-7; 9 nucleotides line up with TRBD2. CDR3 length: 16 amino acids. Germline lookup yields CDR1 SGDLS and CDR2 YYNGEE. The V and J ends lost 2 bases and 2 bases, in that order; junction bases with no gene match: 8. CDR3 nucleotide sequence: TGTGCCAGCAGCGTCAGTCGACTAGCGGCAACCTACGAGCAGTACTTC. Protein product: CASSVSRLAATYEQYF.

This chain connects TRBV7-9 to TRBJ1-3, with 7 bases matching TRBD1. Germline values: CDR1 SEHNR, CDR2 FQNEAQ (reference sequence). The CDR3 has 15 amino acids. J gave up 5 bases and V 5 bases, and 9 bases lay outside the gene matches. DNA of the CDR3: TGTGCCAGCAGCCGTACCCAGACAGGGAGAAACACCATATATTTT. As protein: CASSRTQTGRNTIYF.

The genes are TRBV6-4 and TRBJ1-1, with 8 bases matching TRBD1. Germline values: CDR1 MRHNA, CDR2 SNTAGT. The CDR3 has 13 residues. V shed 6 bases and J 1 base; nucleotides not matched to a gene: 1. CDR3 DNA sequence: TGTGCCAGCAGAACAGGGGGGAACACTGAAGCTTTCTTT. Its translation: CASRTGGNTEAFF.

The chain combines TRBV2 with TRBJ1-6, with a possible D match to TRBD1 (5 bases). The CDR3 spans 15 residues. Germline values: CDR1 SNHLY, CDR2 FYNNEI. V lost 2 bases and J lost 0, with 5 bases in between. The CDR3 spells CASSEQGSYNSPLHF. In DNA, the CDR3 is TGTGCCAGCAGTGAACAGGGCTCCTATAATTCACCCCTCCACTTT.

The chain couples TRBV7-2 to TRBJ1-5; no definite D call. This CDR3 spans 16 amino acids. Germline V CDR1 and CDR2: SGHTA, FQGNSA. The V and J ends lost 0 bases and 0 bases respectively, with 9 bases between them. The CDR3 region has the DNA TGTGCCAGCAGCTTAGCATGGGGAGTTAGCAATCAGCCCCAGCATTTT. Translation: CASSLAWGVSNQPQHF.

The genes are TRBV6-5 and TRBJ1-5; D gene ambiguous. V was clipped by 6 bases and J by 1 base, with 10 bases between them. Per germline, CDR1 MNHEY and CDR2 SVGAGI. There are 14 residues in the CDR3. The CDR3 DNA sequence: TGTGCCAGCAGCCAAGGCGGGAGCAATCAGCCCCAGCATTTT. Protein sequence: CASSQGGSNQPQHF.

This clone was detected a few times. The V call is TRBV24-1, the J call TRBJ1-5; D unresolved. Germline V gives CDR1 KGHDR, CDR2 SFDVKD. The CDR3 has 13 residues. V lost 3 bases and J 6 bases, leaving 8 bases between the germline ends. As DNA, the CDR3 is TGTGCCACCAGTGATGAAGCATTTCAGCCCCAGCATTTT. Amino acids: CATSDEAFQPQHF.

At least ten counts were recorded for this clone. This chain joins TRBV5-4 and TRBJ1-2, with a weak D call TRBD1 (6 bases). Germline V gene lookup returns CDR1 SGHNT and CDR2 YYREEE (reference sequence). Trimming cost V 4 bases and J 7 bases, with 14 bases left between them. The length of the CDR3 is 13 residues. For the CDR3, the DNA is TGTGCCAGCAGCGGGGATCGGACAGCTGGCTACACCTTC. Its translation: CASSGDRTAGYTF.

The chain carries TRBV5-1 and TRBJ2-6; D unclear. Per germline, CDR1 SGHRS and CDR2 YFSETQ. Trimming cost V 4 bases and J 0 bases, with 8 bases left between them. There are 15 residues in the CDR3. The CDR3 coding sequence is TGCGCCAGCAGCAGCGCTAGCTCTGGGGCCAACGTCCTGACTTTC. Protein product: CASSSASSGANVLTF.

The chain is built from TRBV4-2 and TRBJ2-5; D might be TRBD2 (6 bases). Germline V CDR1 and CDR2: LGHNA, YNFKEQ. Trimming pared 2 bases from V and 3 bases from J, leaving 7 bases between. The CDR3 loop spans 13 amino acids. CDR3 nucleotide sequence: TGTGCCAGCAGCCAAATAGCGGAAGAGACCCAGTACTTC. This encodes CASSQIAEETQYF.

The chain employs TRBV5-5 and TRBJ1-1, with D maybe TRBD1 (5 bases). The CDR3 has 13 amino acids. Per the germline V gene, CDR1 is SGHKS and CDR2 is YYEKEE (reference sequence). Trimming removed 1 base at V and 4 bases at J, with 8 bases between. CDR3 bases: TGTGCCAGCAGCTTGTCTGGGGCCACTGAAGCTTTCTTT. This sequence encodes CASSLSGATEAFF.

The chain is built from TRBV28 and TRBJ1-5, with 8 nucleotides matching TRBD1. The CDR3 has 13 amino acids. Germline V gene lookup returns CDR1 MDHEN and CDR2 SYDVKM. V gave up 4 bases and J gave up 7 bases; unmatched junction bases: 3. CDR3 sequence: CASSSGGRQPQHF. The CDR3, as DNA: TGTGCCAGCAGTTCAGGGGGCCGGCAGCCCCAGCATTTT.

The chain carries TRBV24-1 and TRBJ1-2; 7 bases fit TRBD1. Germline trimming cut 0 bases from V and 4 bases from J; bases unmatched to any gene: 10. This CDR3 region has 17 residues. The germline gives CDR1 KGHDR, CDR2 SFDVKD. This chain's CDR3 is CATSDLGSTGKGYGYTF. The CDR3 DNA is TGTGCCACCAGTGATTTGGGGTCGACAGGGAAGGGCTATGGCTACACCTTC.

The rearrangement uses TRBV6-5 and TRBJ1-3; D possibly corresponds to TRBD1 (6 bases). The germline V and J ends were trimmed by 6 bases and 0 bases, with 12 bases remaining between them. Looked up from germline, CDR1 is MNHEY and CDR2 is SVGAGI. The CDR3 consists of 15 residues. CDR3 protein: CASRDRGGSGNTIYF. The CDR3 DNA reads as TGTGCCAGCAGAGACCGAGGGGGCTCTGGAAACACCATATATTTT.